This T cell receptor beta chain was found in a study of T cells after yellow fever vaccination. Notes on the study in general: Among all clonotypes, a small share was observed in both CD4 and CD8 compartments. Booster sampling recovered most clones from primary vaccination (under 97% CD4, over 75% CD8). Sorted repertoires could include abundant contaminating clonotypes from bulk cells.

Comment on this clonotype: Antigen unknown.

UMIs were added to TCR cDNA along with a universal primer site when it was made by 5'RACE template switching. TCRdb redid the calling of the 5' RACE reads with MiXCR, one entry per CDR3 protein. The sample shows some 240,000 distinct CDR3 sequences, 3.2% of them seen only once. The sequence came from a man aged 18 to 29 who received the YFV17D yellow fever vaccine. Sample: CD4+ T cells sorted from PBMCs, taken 10 days after the yellow fever booster vaccination.

In nucleotides, the CDR3 is TGTGCCAGCAGTATCCCTGGTACCCCCTATGGCTACACCTTC. Translated, it gives CASSIPGTPYGYTF. The chain has TRBV6-2 or TRBV6-3 and TRBJ1-2; no definite D call. With 5 bases removed from V and 4 bases from J, the gap between germline ends came to 14 bases. Germline assignment: CDR1 MNHEY and CDR2 SVGEGT. The CDR3 spans 14 residues.